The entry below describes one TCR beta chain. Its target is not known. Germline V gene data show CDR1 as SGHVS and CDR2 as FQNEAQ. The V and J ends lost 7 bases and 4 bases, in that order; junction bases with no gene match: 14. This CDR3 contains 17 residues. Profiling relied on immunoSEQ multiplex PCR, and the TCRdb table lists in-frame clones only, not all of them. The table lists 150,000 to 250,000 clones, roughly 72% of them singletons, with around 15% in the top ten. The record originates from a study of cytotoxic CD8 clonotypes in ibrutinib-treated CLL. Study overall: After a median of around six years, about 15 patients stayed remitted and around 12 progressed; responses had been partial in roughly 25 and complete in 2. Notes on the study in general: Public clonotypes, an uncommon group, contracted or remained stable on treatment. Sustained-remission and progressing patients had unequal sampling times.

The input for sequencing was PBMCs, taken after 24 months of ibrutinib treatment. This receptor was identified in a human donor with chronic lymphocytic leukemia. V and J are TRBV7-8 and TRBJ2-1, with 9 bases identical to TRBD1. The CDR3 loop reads CASTEIYVTGGYNEQFF. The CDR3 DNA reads TGTGCCAGCACCGAAATTTATGTGACAGGGGGGTACAATGAGCAGTTCTTC.